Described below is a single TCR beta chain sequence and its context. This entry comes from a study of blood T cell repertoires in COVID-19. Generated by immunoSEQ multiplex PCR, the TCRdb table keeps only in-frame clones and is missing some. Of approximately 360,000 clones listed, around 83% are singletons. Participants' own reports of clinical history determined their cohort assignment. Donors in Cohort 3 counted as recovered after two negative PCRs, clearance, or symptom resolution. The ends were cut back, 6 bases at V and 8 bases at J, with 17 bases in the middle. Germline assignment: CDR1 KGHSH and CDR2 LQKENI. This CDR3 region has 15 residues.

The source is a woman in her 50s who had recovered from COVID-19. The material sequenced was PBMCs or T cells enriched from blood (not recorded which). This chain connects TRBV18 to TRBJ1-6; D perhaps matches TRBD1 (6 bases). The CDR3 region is CASSYTGIVDSPLHF. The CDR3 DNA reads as TGTGCCAGCTCTTATACAGGGATAGTGGATTCACCCCTCCACTTT.